This T cell receptor (beta chain) is from a study of OX40 agonist ivuxolimab in advanced cancers. Study summary: An anti-OX40 (CD134) antibody with agonistic activity, ivuxolimab, was administered to patients. Ivuxolimab was administered intravenously to patients at 0.01 to 10 mg/kg every 2 weeks. Patients enrolled in dose escalation were diagnosed with hepatocellular carcinoma, melanoma, renal cell or head and neck cancer. Study conclusions and caveats: CD4+ T cells averaged fewer expanded clones than CD8+ T cells.

TCRdb's table, derived via immunoSEQ multiplex PCR, lists solely in-frame clones and lacks some. Among around 95,000 clones listed, 91% were seen once. This CDR3 is built from 19 residues. V lost 6 bases to trimming and J lost 7 bases; unmatched junction nucleotides: 25. In germline, CDR1 is SEHNR, CDR2 FQNEAQ (reference sequence). A note on this clone: No antigen is known for it.

The material sequenced was CD4+ or CD8+ T cells sorted from blood, taken in a trial of the OX40 agonist ivuxolimab. The chain couples TRBV7-9 to TRBJ2-5; 8 positions match TRBD1. This receptor was obtained from an adult with an advanced solid tumor such as melanoma, head and neck, liver or kidney cancer. CDR3 residues: CASSSSTGGAGGIRVTQYF. The DNA of the CDR3 is TGTGCCAGCAGTTCATCAACCGGGGGTGCAGGGGGCATTCGGGTGACCCAGTACTTC.